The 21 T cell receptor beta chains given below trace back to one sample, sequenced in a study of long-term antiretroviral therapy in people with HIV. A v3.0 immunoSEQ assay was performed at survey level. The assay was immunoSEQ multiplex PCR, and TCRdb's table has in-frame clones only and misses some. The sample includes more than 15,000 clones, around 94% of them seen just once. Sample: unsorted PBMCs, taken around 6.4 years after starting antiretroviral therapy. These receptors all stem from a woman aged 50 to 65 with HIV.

CDR3 loop: CASRYGGSSYNEQFF. CDR3 DNA sequence: TGTGCCAGCAGGTACGGGGGCAGCTCCTACAATGAGCAGTTCTTC. The J gene is TRBJ2-1, the V gene TRBV7-9; the D call may be TRBD1 or TRBD2 (6 bases each). CDR3 length: 15 amino acids. CDR1 and CDR2 from the germline V gene are SEHNR and FQNEAQ (reference sequence). V shed 6 bases and J shed 0 bases, with 12 bases lying between them.

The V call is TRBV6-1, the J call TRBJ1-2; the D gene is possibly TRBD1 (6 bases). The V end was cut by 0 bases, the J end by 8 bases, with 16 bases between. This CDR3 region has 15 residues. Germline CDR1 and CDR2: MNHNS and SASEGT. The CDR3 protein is CASSEAGAGDRGYTF. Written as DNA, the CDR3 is TGTGCCAGCAGTGAAGCGGGGGCAGGGGATAGAGGCTACACCTTC.

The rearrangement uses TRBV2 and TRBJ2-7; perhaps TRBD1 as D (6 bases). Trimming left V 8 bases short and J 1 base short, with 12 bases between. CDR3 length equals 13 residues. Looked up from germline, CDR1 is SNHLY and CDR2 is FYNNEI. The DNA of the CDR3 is TGTGCCAGCGACGAACAGGGTTCCTACGAGCAGTACTTC. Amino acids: CASDEQGSYEQYF.

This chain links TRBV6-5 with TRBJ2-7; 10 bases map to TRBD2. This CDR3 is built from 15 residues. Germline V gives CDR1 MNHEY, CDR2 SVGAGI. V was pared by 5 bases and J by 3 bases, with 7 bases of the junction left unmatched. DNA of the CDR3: TGTGCCAGCAGTCTAAGGACTAGCGGAGACTACGAGCAGTACTTC. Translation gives CASSLRTSGDYEQYF.

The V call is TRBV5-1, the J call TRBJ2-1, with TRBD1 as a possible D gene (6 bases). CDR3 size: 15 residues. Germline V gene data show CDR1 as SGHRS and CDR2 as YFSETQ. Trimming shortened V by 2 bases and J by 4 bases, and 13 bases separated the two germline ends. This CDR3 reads CASSFDTGPYNEQFF. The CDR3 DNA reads TGCGCCAGCAGCTTCGATACAGGGCCTTACAATGAGCAGTTCTTC.

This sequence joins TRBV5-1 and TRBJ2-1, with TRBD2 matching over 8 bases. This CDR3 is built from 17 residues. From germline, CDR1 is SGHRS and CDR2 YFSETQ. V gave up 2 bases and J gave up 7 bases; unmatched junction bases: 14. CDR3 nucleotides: TGCGCCAGCAGCTTACCCCTAAAGCGGGAGTGGGAGAATGAGCAGTTCTTC. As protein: CASSLPLKREWENEQFF.

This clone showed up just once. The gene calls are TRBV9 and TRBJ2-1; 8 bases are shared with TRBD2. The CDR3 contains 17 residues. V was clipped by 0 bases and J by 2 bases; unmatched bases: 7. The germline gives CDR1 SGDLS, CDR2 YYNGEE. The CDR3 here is CASSVAQGGRPYNEQFF. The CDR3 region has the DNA TGTGCCAGCAGCGTAGCTCAGGGCGGGAGGCCCTACAATGAGCAGTTCTTC.

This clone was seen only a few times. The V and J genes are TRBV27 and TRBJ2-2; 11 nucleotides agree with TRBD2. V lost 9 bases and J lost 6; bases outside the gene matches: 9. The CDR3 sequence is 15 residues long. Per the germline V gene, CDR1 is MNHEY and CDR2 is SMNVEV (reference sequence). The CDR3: CASTSSGRAPGELFF. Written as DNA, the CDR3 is TGTGCCAGTACAAGTAGCGGGAGGGCCCCCGGGGAGCTGTTTTTT.

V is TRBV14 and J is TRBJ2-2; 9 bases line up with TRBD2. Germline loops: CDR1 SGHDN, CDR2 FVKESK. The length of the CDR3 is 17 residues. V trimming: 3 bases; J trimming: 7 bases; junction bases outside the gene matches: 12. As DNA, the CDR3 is TGTGCCAGCAGCCAGCTCCGGACTAGCGTAGATGTCGGGGAGCTGTTTTTT. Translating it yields CASSQLRTSVDVGELFF.

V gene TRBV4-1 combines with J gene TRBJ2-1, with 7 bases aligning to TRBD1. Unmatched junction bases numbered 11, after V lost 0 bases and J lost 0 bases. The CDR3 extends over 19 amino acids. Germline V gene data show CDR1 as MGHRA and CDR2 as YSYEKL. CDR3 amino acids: CASSQDFRTGVSSYNEQFF. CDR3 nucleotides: TGCGCCAGCAGCCAAGATTTTAGAACAGGGGTTAGCTCCTACAATGAGCAGTTCTTC.

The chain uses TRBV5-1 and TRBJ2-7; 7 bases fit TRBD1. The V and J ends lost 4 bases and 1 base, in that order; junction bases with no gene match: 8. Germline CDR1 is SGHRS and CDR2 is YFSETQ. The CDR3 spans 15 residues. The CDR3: CASSHTGTASYEQYF. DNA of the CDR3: TGCGCCAGCAGCCATACCGGGACAGCGTCCTACGAGCAGTACTTC.

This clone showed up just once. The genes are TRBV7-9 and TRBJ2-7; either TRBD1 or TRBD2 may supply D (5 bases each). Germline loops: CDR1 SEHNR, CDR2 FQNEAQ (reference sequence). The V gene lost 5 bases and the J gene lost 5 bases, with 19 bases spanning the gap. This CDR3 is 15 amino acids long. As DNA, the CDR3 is TGTGCCAGCAGCCCCCGGGGACGCACAGTAGACGAGCAGTACTTC. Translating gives CASSPRGRTVDEQYF.

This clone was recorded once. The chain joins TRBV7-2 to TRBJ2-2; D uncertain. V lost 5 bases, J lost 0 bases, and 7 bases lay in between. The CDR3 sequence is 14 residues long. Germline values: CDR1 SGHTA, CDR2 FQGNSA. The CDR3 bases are TGTGCCAGCAGCCCACAAGCGAACACCGGGGAGCTGTTTTTT. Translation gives CASSPQANTGELFF. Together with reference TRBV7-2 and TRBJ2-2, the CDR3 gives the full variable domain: GAGVSQSPSNKVTEKGKDVELRCDPISGHTALYWYRQSLGQGLEFLIYFQGNSAPDKSGLPSDRFSAERTGGSVSTLTIQRTQQEDSAVYLCASSPQANTGELFFGEGSRLTVL.

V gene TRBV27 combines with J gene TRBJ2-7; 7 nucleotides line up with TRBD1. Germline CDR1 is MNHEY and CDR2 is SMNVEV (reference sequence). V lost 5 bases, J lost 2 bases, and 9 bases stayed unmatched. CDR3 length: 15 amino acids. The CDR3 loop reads CASSLSPTGAYEQYF. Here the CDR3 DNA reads TGTGCCAGCAGTCTCTCCCCCACAGGGGCCTACGAGCAGTACTTC.

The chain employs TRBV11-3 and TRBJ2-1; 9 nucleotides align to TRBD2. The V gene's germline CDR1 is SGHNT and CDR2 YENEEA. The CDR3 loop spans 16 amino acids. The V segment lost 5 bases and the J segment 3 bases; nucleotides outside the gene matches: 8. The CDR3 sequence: CASSGPSGTNYNEQFF. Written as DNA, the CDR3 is TGTGCCAGCAGCGGACCTAGCGGGACTAACTACAATGAGCAGTTCTTC.

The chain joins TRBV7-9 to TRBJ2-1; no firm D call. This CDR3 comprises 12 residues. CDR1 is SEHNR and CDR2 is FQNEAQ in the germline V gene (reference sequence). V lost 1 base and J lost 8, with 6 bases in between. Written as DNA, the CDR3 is TGTGCCAGCAGCTTAGGAAGCTATGAGCAGTTCTTC. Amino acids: CASSLGSYEQFF. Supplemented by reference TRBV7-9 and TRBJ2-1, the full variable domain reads DTGVSQNPRHKITKRGQNVTFRCDPISEHNRLYWYRQTLGQGPEFLTYFQNEAQLEKSRLLSDRFSAERPKGSFSTLEIQRTEQGDSAMYLCASSLGSYEQFFGPGTRLTVL.

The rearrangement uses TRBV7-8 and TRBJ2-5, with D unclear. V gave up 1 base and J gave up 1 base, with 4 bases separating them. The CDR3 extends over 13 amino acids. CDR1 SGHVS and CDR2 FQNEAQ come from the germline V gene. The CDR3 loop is CASSLGSQETQYF. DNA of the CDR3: TGTGCCAGCAGCTTAGGTTCCCAAGAGACCCAGTACTTC.

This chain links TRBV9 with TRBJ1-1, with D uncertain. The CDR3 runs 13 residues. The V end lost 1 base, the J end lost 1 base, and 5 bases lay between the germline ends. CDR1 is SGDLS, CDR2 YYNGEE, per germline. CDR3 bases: TGTGCCAGCAGCGTACAGGAGAACACTGAAGCTTTCTTT. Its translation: CASSVQENTEAFF.

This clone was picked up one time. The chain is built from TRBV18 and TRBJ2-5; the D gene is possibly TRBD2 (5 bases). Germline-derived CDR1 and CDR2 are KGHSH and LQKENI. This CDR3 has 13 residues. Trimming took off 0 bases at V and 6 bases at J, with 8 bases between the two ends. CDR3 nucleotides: TGTGCCAGCTCACCACCGAGGGAAAAGACCCAGTACTTC. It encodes CASSPPREKTQYF.

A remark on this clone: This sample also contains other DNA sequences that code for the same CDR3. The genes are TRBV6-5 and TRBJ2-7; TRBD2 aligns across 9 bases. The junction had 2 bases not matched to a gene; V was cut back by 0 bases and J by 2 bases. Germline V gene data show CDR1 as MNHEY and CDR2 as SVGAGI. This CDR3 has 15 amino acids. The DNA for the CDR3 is TGTGCCAGCAGTTACTCCTTAGCGGGAGCCTACGAGCAGTACTTC. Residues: CASSYSLAGAYEQYF.

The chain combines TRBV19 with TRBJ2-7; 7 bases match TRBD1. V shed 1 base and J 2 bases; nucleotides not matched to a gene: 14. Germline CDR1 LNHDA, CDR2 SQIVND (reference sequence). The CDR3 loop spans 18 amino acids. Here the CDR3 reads CASSIGLTAGTVTYEQYF. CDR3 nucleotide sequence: TGTGCCAGTAGTATAGGGCTAACCGCCGGGACAGTGACCTACGAGCAGTACTTC. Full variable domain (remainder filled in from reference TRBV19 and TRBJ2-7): DGGITQSPKYLFRKEGQNVTLSCEQNLNHDAMYWYRQDPGQGLRLIYYSQIVNDFQKGDIAEGYSVSREKKESFPLTVTSAQKNPTAFYLCASSIGLTAGTVTYEQYFGPGTRLTVT.